This T cell receptor beta chain was profiled in a study of shared clonotypes between healthy human individuals. General observations from the study: Exclusively blood specimens were collected; tissue repertoires likely differ. Naive subsets typically showed greater estimated richness than memory subsets. An anticipated effect of sequencing depth on clonotype sharing among donors was recognized.

About this clone: Its specificity is not known.

CD45RO-negative cells were positively selected for CCR7, leaving out terminally differentiated effector memory CD45RA+ cells. Replicate PCRs from sorted subsets contained around 200 ng DNA, which is some 32,000 T cell genomes. The assay was immunoSEQ multiplex PCR, and TCRdb's table has in-frame clones only and misses some. The repertoire holds around 620,000 clones, with approximately 95% as singletons. The length of the CDR3 is 14 residues. CDR1 is SGHVS and CDR2 is FQNEAQ in the germline V gene. The TCR originated in a woman under 40 in good health. The V and J genes are TRBV7-8 and TRBJ2-5; perhaps TRBD2 as D (5 bases). The tail of the sequence fits TRBJ2-7 better, so the J call may be wrong. The sample was naive CD8+ T cells sorted from blood. The DNA of the CDR3 is TGTGCCAGCAGCTTGGAAGCGGAACTTTACGAGCAGTACTTC. Its translation is CASSLEAELYEQYF.